The 23 T cell receptor beta chains listed next were all sequenced from one sample in a study of blood T cell repertoires in COVID-19. Sequencing used immunoSEQ multiplex PCR; TCRdb keeps in-frame clones, though not all of them. There are 130,000 to 150,000 clones in the sample; roughly 81% occur only once, and roughly 8% lies in the top ten. What was sequenced was peripheral blood. These TCRs come from a human donor with acute or convalescent COVID-19. The donor label of this sample is uncertain.

The rearrangement joins TRBV2 to TRBJ2-2; D is unresolved. CDR1 SNHLY and CDR2 FYNNEI come from the germline V gene. CDR3 size: 16 residues. Deletions cut 1 base from V and 3 bases from J, with 12 bases between. CDR3 nucleotides: TGTGCCAGCAGTGAAGGAGGCGATCTTCACACCGGGGAGCTGTTTTTT. Translating it yields CASSEGGDLHTGELFF. Filled out from reference TRBV2 and TRBJ2-2, the complete variable domain reads EPEVTQTPSHQVTQMGQEVILRCVPISNHLYFYWYRQILGQKVEFLVSFYNNEISEKSEIFDDQFSVERPDGSNFTLKIRSTKLEDSAMYFCASSEGGDLHTGELFFGEGSRLTVL.

The CDR3 sequence is CASSQDRANTEAFF. CDR3 DNA sequence: TGTGCCAGCAGTCAAGACAGAGCGAACACTGAAGCTTTCTTT. The V and J genes are TRBV2 and TRBJ1-1; maybe TRBD1 (5 bases). Between the trimmed V and J ends, which lost 5 bases and 1 base, there was a span of 11 bases. The CDR3 extends over 14 amino acids. In germline, CDR1 is SNHLY, CDR2 FYNNEI.

The chain is built from TRBV7-3 and TRBJ2-1, with 11 bases identical to TRBD2. The CDR3 is 17 amino acids. The germline V gene encodes CDR1 SGHTA and CDR2 FQGTGA. Germline trimming cut 1 base from V and 4 bases from J; bases unmatched to any gene: 6. CDR3 sequence reads: CASSLRSSGGLYNEQFF. In DNA form, the CDR3 reads TGTGCCAGCAGCTTAAGGTCTAGCGGGGGGTTATACAATGAGCAGTTCTTC.

V and J are TRBV6-5 and TRBJ1-2; 7 bases fit TRBD1. The V gene end was trimmed by 2 bases and the J gene end by 6 bases; junction bases not matched to a gene: 6. From germline, CDR1 is MNHEY and CDR2 SVGAGI. The CDR3 loop spans 14 amino acids. The CDR3 loop is CASSYVNRGHGYTF. The CDR3 DNA sequence: TGTGCCAGCAGTTACGTAAACAGGGGACATGGCTACACCTTC.

V and J are TRBV5-1 and TRBJ1-5; 9 nucleotides line up with TRBD1. The CDR3 contains 14 residues. With 3 bases clipped from V and 7 bases from J, the junction kept 5 bases outside the gene matches. CDR1 is SGHRS, CDR2 YFSETQ, per germline. CDR3 nucleotides: TGCGCCAGCAGCTCCGGGACAGGGCAACAGCCCCAGCATTTT. Its translation is CASSSGTGQQPQHF. Filled out from reference TRBV5-1 and TRBJ1-5, the complete variable domain reads KAGVTQTPRYLIKTRGQQVTLSCSPISGHRSVSWYQQTPGQGLQFLFEYFSETQRNKGNFPGRFSGRQFSNSRSEMNVSTLELGDSALYLCASSSGTGQQPQHFGDGTRLSIL.

In its sample, this clone was seen once. The J gene is TRBJ1-2, the V gene TRBV6-1, with D possibly matching TRBD1 (6 bases). This CDR3 contains 16 residues. Germline loops: CDR1 MNHNS, CDR2 SASEGT. V gave up 0 bases and J gave up 7 bases, with 18 bases separating them. For the CDR3, the DNA is TGTGCCAGCAGTGAAGCAGTAACAGGGCTTTCGAGTGGCTACACCTTC. Amino acid sequence: CASSEAVTGLSSGYTF.

The chain couples TRBV11-2 to TRBJ1-1; no definite D call. Germline V gene data show CDR1 as SGHAT and CDR2 as FQNNGV. The CDR3 runs to 14 residues. The V and J ends lost 0 bases and 3 bases respectively, with 8 bases between them. In nucleotides, the CDR3 is TGTGCCAGCAGCTTAGATCCCGGGTACACTGAAGCTTTCTTT. This sequence encodes CASSLDPGYTEAFF.

The J gene is TRBJ2-3, the V gene TRBV18; the match to TRBD1 covers 8 bases. Germline V gene sequence: CDR1 KGHSH, CDR2 LQKENI. J lost 5 bases, V lost 6 bases, and 4 bases had no gene match. This CDR3 has 13 amino acids. CDR3 coding DNA: TGTGCCAGCTCTACAGGGGGAGGAGATACGCAGTATTTT. As protein: CASSTGGGDTQYF.

The chain employs TRBV11-2 and TRBJ1-1, with 9 bases that match TRBD1. Germline loops: CDR1 SGHAT, CDR2 FQNNGV. The CDR3 totals 18 residues. Trimming cost V 1 base and J 5 bases; bases outside gene matches: 14. CDR3 protein: CASSLVPGTGSGWTEAFF. In nucleotides, the CDR3 is TGTGCCAGCAGCTTAGTCCCAGGGACAGGGTCCGGGTGGACTGAAGCTTTCTTT.

For the CDR3, the DNA is TGTGCCAGTAGTAACTCCTACTATGGAAGCAATCAGCCCCAGCATTTT. Protein sequence: CASSNSYYGSNQPQHF. V and J are TRBV19 and TRBJ1-5; D gene unclear. Trimming pared 4 bases from V and 1 base from J, leaving 14 bases between. Looked up from germline, CDR1 is LNHDA and CDR2 is SQIVND (reference sequence). CDR3 length equals 16 residues.

The rearrangement links TRBV18 to TRBJ2-7, with 7 bases fitting TRBD1. Germline V CDR1 and CDR2: KGHSH, LQKENI. The CDR3 contains 15 residues. Trimming cost V 3 bases and J 6 bases; bases outside gene matches: 11. The CDR3 loop is CASSPPTQGVSEQYF. In nucleotides, the CDR3 is TGTGCCAGCTCACCCCCGACTCAGGGGGTGAGCGAGCAGTACTTC.

V usage is TRBV28 and J usage is TRBJ1-1; tentative D call: TRBD1 (6 bases). The germline V and J ends were trimmed by 5 bases and 8 bases, with 18 bases remaining between them. CDR1 and CDR2 from the germline V gene are MDHEN and SYDVKM. The CDR3 is 14 residues long. The CDR3 DNA reads as TGTGCCAGCAGTATCGGACAGCAAAGGGGAGAAGCTTTCTTT. Translation: CASSIGQQRGEAFF.

The chain links TRBV6-4 to TRBJ1-5; D gene ambiguous. The V gene lost 5 bases and the J gene lost 1 base, with 6 bases spanning the gap. CDR1 is MRHNA, CDR2 SNTAGT, per germline. The CDR3 contains 13 residues. Here the CDR3 reads CASSLESNQPQHF. Here the CDR3 DNA reads TGTGCCAGCAGTCTTGAGAGCAATCAGCCCCAGCATTTT.

This clone came up once. The chain is built from TRBV3-1 (or the pseudogene TRBV3-2) and TRBJ2-1, with D perhaps matching TRBD2 (6 bases). Per germline, CDR1 LGHDT and CDR2 YNNKEL (reference sequence). This CDR3 contains 13 residues. V was clipped by 4 bases and J by 6 bases, with 10 bases between them. The CDR3 spells CASSLGTVNEQFF. CDR3 DNA sequence: TGTGCCAGCAGCCTCGGGACTGTCAATGAGCAGTTCTTC.

The V and J genes are TRBV18 and TRBJ1-1; the D gene is possibly TRBD1 (6 bases). Germline V gives CDR1 KGHSH, CDR2 LQKENI. V lost 4 bases and J 1 base, leaving 10 bases between the germline ends. The length of the CDR3 is 14 residues. In DNA form, the CDR3 reads TGTGCCAGCTCACTAGGGACATCGAACACTGAAGCTTTCTTT. Amino acids: CASSLGTSNTEAFF.

This clone was seen a few times. This sequence joins TRBV10-2 and TRBJ2-7, with TRBD1 as a possible D gene (7 bases). Per the germline V gene, CDR1 is WSHSY and CDR2 is SAAADI. V shed 0 bases and J shed 7 bases, with 16 bases lying between them. This CDR3 has 15 amino acids. CDR3 protein: CASSESYHRGGEQYV. CDR3 DNA: TGCGCCAGCAGTGAGTCCTACCACAGGGGAGGAGAGCAGTACGTC.

This clone was recorded a few times. This rearrangement joins TRBV2 to TRBJ2-7, with D uncertain. The V and J ends lost 2 bases and 3 bases respectively, with 5 bases between them. The CDR3 loop spans 12 amino acids. Germline-derived CDR1 and CDR2 are SNHLY and FYNNEI. CDR3 DNA: TGTGCCAGCAGTGAACCCCACTACGAGCAGTACTTC. This encodes CASSEPHYEQYF.

The chain carries TRBV4-1 and TRBJ2-1; TRBD2 agrees at 13 bases. The V gene's germline CDR1 is MGHRA and CDR2 YSYEKL. CDR3 size: 15 residues. Unmatched junction bases numbered 2, after V lost 4 bases and J lost 5 bases. Written as DNA, the CDR3 is TGCGCCAGCAGCCGCGGGACTAGCGGGGACAATGAGCAGTTCTTC. Amino acid sequence: CASSRGTSGDNEQFF.

The chain joins TRBV5-1 to TRBJ2-2, with D perhaps TRBD1 (5 bases). Germline V CDR1 and CDR2: SGHRS, YFSETQ. V gave up 0 bases and J gave up 6 bases, with 12 bases separating them. This CDR3 contains 15 residues. The CDR3: CASSLGDRGAGELFF. The CDR3 nucleotides are TGCGCCAGCAGCTTGGGAGATAGGGGCGCCGGGGAGCTGTTTTTT. Supplemented by reference TRBV5-1 and TRBJ2-2, the full variable domain reads KAGVTQTPRYLIKTRGQQVTLSCSPISGHRSVSWYQQTPGQGLQFLFEYFSETQRNKGNFPGRFSGRQFSNSRSEMNVSTLELGDSALYLCASSLGDRGAGELFFGEGSRLTVL.

The V gene is TRBV29-1, the J gene TRBJ2-5; TRBD2 might be the D (5 bases). This CDR3 contains 14 residues. Germline V gene sequence: CDR1 SQVTM, CDR2 ANQGSEA. Trimming took off 2 bases at V and 3 bases at J, with 13 bases between the two ends. CDR3 sequence reads: CSVEWSGYEETQYF. As DNA, the CDR3 is TGCAGCGTTGAATGGAGCGGCTACGAAGAGACCCAGTACTTC.

This rearrangement joins TRBV6-5 to TRBJ2-1; 7 bases map to TRBD2. Looked up from germline, CDR1 is MNHEY and CDR2 is SVGAGI. Trimming cost V 6 bases and J 6 bases; bases outside gene matches: 5. The CDR3 totals 13 residues. The CDR3 region has the DNA TGTGCCAGCAGGTCTGGGACTATCAATGAGCAGTTCTTC. Its translation is CASRSGTINEQFF.

The rearrangement links TRBV24-1 to TRBJ1-2, with D hard to call. In germline, CDR1 is KGHDR, CDR2 SFDVKD. V was shortened by 2 bases and J by 8 bases, with 14 bases between the two germline ends. The CDR3 loop spans 14 amino acids. CDR3 sequence reads: CATSDSTLLEGYTF. DNA for the CDR3: TGTGCCACCAGTGATTCGACATTGTTAGAGGGCTACACCTTC.

This clone was seen more than once but under ten times. The chain links TRBV5-6 to TRBJ1-2; 7 bases line up with TRBD1. Per the germline V gene, CDR1 is SGHDT and CDR2 is YYEEEE. V was pared by 0 bases and J by 12 bases, with 11 bases of the junction left unmatched. CDR3 length: 14 residues. CDR3 sequence (DNA): TGTGCCAGCAGCTTGGGACAGGGAAATATTATACACACCTTC. Amino acid sequence: CASSLGQGNIIHTF. Complete variable domain (other parts from reference TRBV5-6 and TRBJ1-2): DAGVTQSPTHLIKTRGQQVTLRCSPKSGHDTVSWYQQALGQGPQFIFQYYEEEERQRGNFPDRFSGHQFPNYSSELNVNALLLGDSALYLCASSLGQGNIIHTFGSGTRLTVV.